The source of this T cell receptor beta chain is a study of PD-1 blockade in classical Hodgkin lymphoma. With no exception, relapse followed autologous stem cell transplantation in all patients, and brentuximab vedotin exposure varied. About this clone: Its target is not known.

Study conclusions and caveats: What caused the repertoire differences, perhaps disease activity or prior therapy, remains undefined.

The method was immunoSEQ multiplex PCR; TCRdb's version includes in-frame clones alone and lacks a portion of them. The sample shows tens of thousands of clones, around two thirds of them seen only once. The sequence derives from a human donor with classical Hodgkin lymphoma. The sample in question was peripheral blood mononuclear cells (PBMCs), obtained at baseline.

CDR3 protein: CASSPASGSYEQYF. CDR3 in DNA: TGTGCCAGCAGCCCGGCTAGCGGGTCCTACGAGCAGTACTTC. This chain connects TRBV27 to TRBJ2-7, with 8 bases aligning to TRBD2. Per germline, CDR1 MNHEY and CDR2 SMNVEV (reference sequence). This CDR3 has 14 residues. The V and J ends lost 6 bases and 1 base, in that order; junction bases with no gene match: 5.